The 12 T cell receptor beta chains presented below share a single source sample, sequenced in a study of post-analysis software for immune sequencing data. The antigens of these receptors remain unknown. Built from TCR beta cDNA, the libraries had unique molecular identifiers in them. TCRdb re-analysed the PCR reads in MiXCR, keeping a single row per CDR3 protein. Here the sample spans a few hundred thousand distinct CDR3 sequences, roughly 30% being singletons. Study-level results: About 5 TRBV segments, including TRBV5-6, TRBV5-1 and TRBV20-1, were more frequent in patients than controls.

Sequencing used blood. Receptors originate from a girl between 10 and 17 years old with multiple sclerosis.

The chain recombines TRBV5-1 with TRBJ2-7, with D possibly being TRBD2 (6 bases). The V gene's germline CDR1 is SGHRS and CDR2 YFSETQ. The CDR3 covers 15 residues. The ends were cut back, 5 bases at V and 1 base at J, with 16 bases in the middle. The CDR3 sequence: CASRRWAGGSYEQYF. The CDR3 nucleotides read TGCGCCAGCAGGAGATGGGCAGGAGGGTCCTACGAGCAGTACTTC.

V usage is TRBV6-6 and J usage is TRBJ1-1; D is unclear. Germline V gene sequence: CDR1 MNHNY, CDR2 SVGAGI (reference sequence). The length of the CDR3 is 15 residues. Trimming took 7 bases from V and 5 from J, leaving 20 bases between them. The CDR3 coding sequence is TGTGCCAGCACCCCCAATGGGAGGGCCGGTACTGAAGCTTTCTTT. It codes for CASTPNGRAGTEAFF.

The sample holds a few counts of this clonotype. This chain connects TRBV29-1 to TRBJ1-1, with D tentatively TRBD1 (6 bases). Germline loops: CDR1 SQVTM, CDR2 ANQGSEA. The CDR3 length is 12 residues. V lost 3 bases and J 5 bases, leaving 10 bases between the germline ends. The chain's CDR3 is CSVERGGTEAFF. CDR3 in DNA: TGCAGCGTTGAGAGAGGGGGAACTGAAGCTTTCTTT. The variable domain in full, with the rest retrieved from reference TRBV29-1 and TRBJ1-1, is SAVISQKPSRDICQRGTSLTIQCQVDSQVTMMFWYRQQPGQSLTLIATANQGSEATYESGFVIDKFPISRPNLTFSTLTVSNMSPEDSSIYLCSVERGGTEAFFGQGTRLTVV.

CDR3 nucleotide sequence: TGTGCCAGCAGCTTAGGACCCACTGAAGCTTTCTTT. Protein: CASSLGPTEAFF. The gene calls are TRBV7-8 and TRBJ1-1; D is ambiguous. The germline CDR1 and CDR2 sequences are SGHVS and FQNEAQ. Trimming stripped 1 base from V and 4 bases from J, with 4 bases between. This CDR3 has 12 residues.

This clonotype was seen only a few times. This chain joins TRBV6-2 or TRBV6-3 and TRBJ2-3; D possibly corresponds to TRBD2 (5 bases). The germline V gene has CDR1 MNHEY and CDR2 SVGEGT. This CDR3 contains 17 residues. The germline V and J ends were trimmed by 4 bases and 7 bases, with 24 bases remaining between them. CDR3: CASSFSTDLPTTNTQYF. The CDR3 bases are TGTGCCAGCAGTTTCTCGACGGACTTACCAACAACAAATACGCAGTATTTT.

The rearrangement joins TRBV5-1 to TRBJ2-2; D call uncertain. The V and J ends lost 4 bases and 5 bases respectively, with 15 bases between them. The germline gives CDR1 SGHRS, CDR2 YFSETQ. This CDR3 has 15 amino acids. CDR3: CASSQDLTLTGELFF. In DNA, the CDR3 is TGCGCCAGCAGCCAGGACCTCACCCTGACCGGGGAGCTGTTTTTT.

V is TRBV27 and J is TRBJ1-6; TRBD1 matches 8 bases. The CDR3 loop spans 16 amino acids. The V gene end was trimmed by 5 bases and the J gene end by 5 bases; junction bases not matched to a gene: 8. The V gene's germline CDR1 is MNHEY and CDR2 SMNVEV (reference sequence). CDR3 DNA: TGTGCCAGCAGTCTTATTCGGACAGGGAATAATTCACCCCTCCACTTT. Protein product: CASSLIRTGNNSPLHF.

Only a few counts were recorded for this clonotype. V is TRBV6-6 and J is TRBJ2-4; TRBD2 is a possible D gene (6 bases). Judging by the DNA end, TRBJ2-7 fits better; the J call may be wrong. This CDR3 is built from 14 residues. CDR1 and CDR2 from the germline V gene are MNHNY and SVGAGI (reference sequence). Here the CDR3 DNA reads TGTGCCAGCAGCCCCCGCGGGGCGACTTACGAGCAGTACTTC. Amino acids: CASSPRGATYEQYF.

The CDR3 sequence: CASSLRAGGYNEQFF. DNA of the CDR3: TGTGCCAGCAGCTTAAGGGCAGGGGGCTACAATGAGCAGTTCTTC. The chain combines TRBV7-2 with TRBJ2-1; TRBD1 matches at 7 bases. V was pared by 2 bases and J by 3 bases, with 4 bases of the junction left unmatched. Per the germline V gene, CDR1 is SGHTA and CDR2 is FQGNSA. The CDR3 is made up of 15 amino acids.

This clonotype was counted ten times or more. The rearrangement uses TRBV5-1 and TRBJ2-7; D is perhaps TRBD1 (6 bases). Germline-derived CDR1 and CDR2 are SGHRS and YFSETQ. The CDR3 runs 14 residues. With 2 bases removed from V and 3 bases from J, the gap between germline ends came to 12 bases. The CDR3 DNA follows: TGCGCCAGCAGCTTAGGTCAGGGGTTCTACGAGCAGTACTTC. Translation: CASSLGQGFYEQYF. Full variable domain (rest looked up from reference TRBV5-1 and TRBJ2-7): KAGVTQTPRYLIKTRGQQVTLSCSPISGHRSVSWYQQTPGQGLQFLFEYFSETQRNKGNFPGRFSGRQFSNSRSEMNVSTLELGDSALYLCASSLGQGFYEQYFGPGTRLTVT.

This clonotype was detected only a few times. The CDR3: CSTAGGGDYNEQFF. DNA for the CDR3: TGCAGTACGGCTGGGGGGGGCGATTACAATGAGCAGTTCTTC. The chain combines TRBV20-1 with TRBJ2-1; D perhaps matches TRBD2 (7 bases). Trimming removed 8 bases at V and 4 bases at J, with 18 bases between. The CDR3 runs to 14 residues. Per germline, CDR1 DFQATT and CDR2 SNEGSKA (reference sequence).

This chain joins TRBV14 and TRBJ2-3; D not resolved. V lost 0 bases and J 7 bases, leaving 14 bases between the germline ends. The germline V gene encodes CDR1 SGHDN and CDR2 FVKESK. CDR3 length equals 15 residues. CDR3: CASSQEIQVPNTQYF. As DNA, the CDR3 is TGTGCCAGCAGCCAAGAAATCCAGGTCCCGAATACGCAGTATTTT.